This T cell receptor (beta chain) was recovered during a study of blood T cell repertoires in COVID-19. Germline V CDR1 and CDR2: MNHEY, SVGEGT. CDR3 length: 15 residues. V dropped 5 bases and J dropped 0; count of bases not matched to a gene: 6. Recovered Cohort 3 donors showed two negative PCRs, clearance, or symptom resolution. Using immunoSEQ multiplex PCR, the repertoire was profiled, and TCRdb retains in-frame clones only, with some absent. The sample yields 200,000 to 300,000 clones, more than 75% seen once. The genes are TRBV6-2 or TRBV6-3 and TRBJ1-1, with 7 bases fitting TRBD1. The specimen was PBMCs or T cells enriched from blood (not recorded which). This clonotype was sampled from a man aged 40-49 years who had recovered from COVID-19. The CDR3 nucleotides are TGTGCCAGCAGTGGGACAGCCCTTATGAACACTGAAGCTTTCTTT. Protein: CASSGTALMNTEAFF.